This T cell receptor beta chain was profiled in a study of shared clonotypes between healthy human individuals. Study observations and caveats: Memory subsets had estimated richness that was generally smaller than that of naive subsets. Some clonotypes were shared by all four sorted-subset donors, while others were not shared. The non-shared ones had lower generation probabilities than the shared ones.

A note on this clone: Its antigen is not identified.

Germline V lookup: CDR1 SEHNR, CDR2 FQNEAQ (reference sequence). The CDR3 is 15 residues long. Trimming left V 0 bases short and J 5 bases short, with 10 bases between. Positively selected for CCR7, the CD45RO-negative cells used as naive CD8 cells excluded terminally differentiated effector memory CD45RA+ cells. Methods used by the authors: There were no quality scores in the junction-only immunoSEQ sequences, so filtering differed. This table comes from immunoSEQ multiplex PCR, and its TCRdb copy is limited to in-frame clones, with some not included. V and J calls and clone size come straight from that table; D and trimming were deduced from the DNA. The sample holds roughly 2,000,000 clones, just over 90% seen once.

Sequencing used naive CD8+ T cells from PBMCs. The receptor was isolated from a young man in good health. Some clones in this sample may be carry-over from other donors' samples. This chain links TRBV7-9 with TRBJ2-2; D gene unclear. CDR3 amino acids: CASSLAGPHTGELFF. For the CDR3, the DNA is TGTGCCAGCAGCTTAGCCGGGCCCCATACCGGGGAGCTGTTTTTT.